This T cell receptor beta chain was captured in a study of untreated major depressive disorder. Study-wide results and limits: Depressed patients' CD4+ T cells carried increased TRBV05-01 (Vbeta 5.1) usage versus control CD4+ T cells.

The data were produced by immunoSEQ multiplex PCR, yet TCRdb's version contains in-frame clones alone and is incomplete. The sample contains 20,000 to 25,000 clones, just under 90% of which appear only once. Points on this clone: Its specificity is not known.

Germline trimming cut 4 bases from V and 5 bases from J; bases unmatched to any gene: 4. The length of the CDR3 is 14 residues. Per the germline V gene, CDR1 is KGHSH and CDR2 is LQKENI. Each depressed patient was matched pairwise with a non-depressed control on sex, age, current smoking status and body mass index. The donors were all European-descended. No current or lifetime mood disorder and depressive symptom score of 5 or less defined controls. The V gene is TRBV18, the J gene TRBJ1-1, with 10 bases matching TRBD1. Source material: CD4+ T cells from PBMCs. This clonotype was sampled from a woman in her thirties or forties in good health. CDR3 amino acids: CASSRQGASTEAFF. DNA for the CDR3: TGTGCCAGCTCACGACAGGGGGCGAGTACTGAAGCTTTCTTT.